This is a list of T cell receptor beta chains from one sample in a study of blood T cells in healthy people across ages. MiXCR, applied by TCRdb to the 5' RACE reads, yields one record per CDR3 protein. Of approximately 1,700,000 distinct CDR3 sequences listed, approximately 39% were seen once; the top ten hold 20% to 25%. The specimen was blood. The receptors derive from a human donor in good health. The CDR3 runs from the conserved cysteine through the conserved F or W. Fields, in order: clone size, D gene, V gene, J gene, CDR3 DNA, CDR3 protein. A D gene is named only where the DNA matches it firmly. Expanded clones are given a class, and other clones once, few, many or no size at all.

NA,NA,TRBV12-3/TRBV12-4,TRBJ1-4,TGTGCCAGCAGTTTGACCCAGGCCCCCGAAAAACTGTTTTTT,CASSLTQAPEKLFF
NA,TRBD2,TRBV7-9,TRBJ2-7,TGTGCCAGCAGCTTAGGGGTGACTAGCGTGTACAATGAGCAGTACTTC,CASSLGVTSVYNEQYF
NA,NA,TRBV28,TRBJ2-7,TGTGCCAGCAGTTTAGCAATGGCGTGGGCCAGCGAGTACTTC,CASSLAMAWASEYF
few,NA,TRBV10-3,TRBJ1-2,TGTGCCACGCAGTCCCAGGGTGGGCCAGGCGGTCATGGCTACACCTTC,CATQSQGGPGGHGYTF
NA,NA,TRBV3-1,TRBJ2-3,TGTGCCAGCAGCAGGGATACTATAACAGATACGCAGTATTTT,CASSRDTITDTQYF
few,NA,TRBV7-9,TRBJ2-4,TGTGCCAGCACACCCTCGGCGGAGGGGAATGCCAAAAACATTCAGTACTTC,CASTPSAEGNAKNIQYF
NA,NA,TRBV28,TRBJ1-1,TGTGCCAGCAGTTTATTAGGGGTGGCTTTCTTT,CASSLLGVAFF
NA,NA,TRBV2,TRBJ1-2,TGTGCCAGCAGTGTACAGGGAAGTGGCTACACCTTC,CASSVQGSGYTF
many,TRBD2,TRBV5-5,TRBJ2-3,TGTGCCAGCAGCTTACGGTCTAGCGGGGCCCTCACAGATACGCAGTATTTT,CASSLRSSGALTDTQYF
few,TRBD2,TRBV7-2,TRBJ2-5,TGTGCCAGCAGCTTAGCACTAGCGGGGAGATTATCCCAAGAGACCCAGTACTTC,CASSLALAGRLSQETQYF
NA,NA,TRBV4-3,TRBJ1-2,TGCGCCAGCAGCCAAGAAGGGGTGGCAGGGGCCCTATATGGCTACACCTTC,CASSQEGVAGALYGYTF
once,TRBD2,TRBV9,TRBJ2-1,TGTGCCAGCAGCCCTGTAGCGGGGAAGAATGAGCAGTTCTTC,CASSPVAGKNEQFF